Below are 9 T cell receptor beta chains sequenced from a single sample in a study of OX40 agonist ivuxolimab in advanced cancers. Sequencing was performed with immunoSEQ multiplex PCR; in TCRdb, only in-frame clones are kept and a portion is missing. The data contain roughly 97,000 clones, roughly 90% of them singletons. Sequenced here: CD4+ or CD8+ T cells sorted from blood, sampled in a trial of the OX40 agonist ivuxolimab. Receptor source: an adult with an advanced solid tumor such as melanoma, head and neck, liver or kidney cancer.

V usage is TRBV19 and J usage is TRBJ2-1, with D possibly TRBD1 on 5 matching bases. The CDR3 runs 15 residues. V lost 4 bases to trimming and J lost 1 base, with 11 bases between them. CDR1 and CDR2 from the germline V gene are LNHDA and SQIVND (reference sequence). CDR3 residues: CASSKGQGSYNEQFF. CDR3 nucleotide sequence: TGTGCCAGTAGTAAAGGTCAGGGATCCTACAATGAGCAGTTCTTC.

The gene calls are TRBV19 and TRBJ1-1, with TRBD1 as a possible D gene (5 bases). The V and J ends lost 3 bases and 1 base respectively, with 9 bases between them. The V gene's germline CDR1 is LNHDA and CDR2 SQIVND (reference sequence). The CDR3 length is 14 residues. The CDR3 nucleotides read TGTGCCAGTAGTATCTTGGGGGGGAACACTGAAGCTTTCTTT. Translation gives CASSILGGNTEAFF.

The V call is TRBV28, the J call TRBJ1-5, with 7 positions matching TRBD1. V shed 7 bases, J shed 3 bases, and the junction held 6 bases outside the gene matches. CDR1 and CDR2 (germline): MDHEN, SYDVKM. This CDR3 has 14 amino acids. DNA for the CDR3: TGTGCCAGCACTTTGGGACAGATCAATCAGCCCCAGCATTTT. It is translated as CASTLGQINQPQHF.

V usage is TRBV19 and J usage is TRBJ2-1, with 8 bases identical to TRBD1. Germline V gene lookup returns CDR1 LNHDA and CDR2 SQIVND (reference sequence). V shed 6 bases, J shed 7 bases, and the junction held 11 bases outside the gene matches. The CDR3 extends over 15 amino acids. The CDR3 loop reads CASSWGQVNFNEQFF. The CDR3 nucleotides read TGTGCCAGTAGCTGGGGACAGGTTAATTTTAATGAGCAGTTCTTC. Combining the CDR3 with reference TRBV19 and TRBJ2-1 gives the whole variable domain DGGITQSPKYLFRKEGQNVTLSCEQNLNHDAMYWYRQDPGQGLRLIYYSQIVNDFQKGDIAEGYSVSREKKESFPLTVTSAQKNPTAFYLCASSWGQVNFNEQFFGPGTRLTVL.

The chain employs TRBV15 and TRBJ1-1; 7 bases match TRBD1. Germline CDR1 and CDR2: LNHNV and YYDKDF (reference sequence). The CDR3 sequence is 16 residues long. V was pared by 0 bases and J by 3 bases, with 7 bases of the junction left unmatched. In DNA, the CDR3 is TGTGCCACCAGCAGAGATGGAGGGGGCACGGACACTGAAGCTTTCTTT. Its translation: CATSRDGGGTDTEAFF.

The CDR3 DNA follows: TGTGCCAGCACCTCGATTAAGGGAGTGTTGACCGGGGAGCTGTTTTTT. Amino acids: CASTSIKGVLTGELFF. The V and J genes are TRBV7-2 and TRBJ2-2; perhaps TRBD2 as D (5 bases). The CDR3 has 16 amino acids. Germline-derived CDR1 and CDR2 are SGHTA and FQGNSA. Trimming pared 7 bases from V and 5 bases from J, leaving 20 bases between.

V and J are TRBV7-7 and TRBJ2-1; 9 bases align to TRBD2. Germline CDR1 is SSHAT and CDR2 is FNYEAQ (reference sequence). Trimming at V came to 1 base and at J to 5 bases, leaving 6 bases not matched to a gene. CDR3 size: 16 residues. Here the CDR3 DNA reads TGTGCCAGCAGCTTAGAGCGGAGCGGGGGGCACAATGAGCAGTTCTTC. It codes for CASSLERSGGHNEQFF.

CDR3 bases: TGTGCCAGCAGCCGGGACCTCTTATATGGCTACACCTTC. It codes for CASSRDLLYGYTF. This chain joins TRBV27 and TRBJ1-2; D may be TRBD1 (5 bases). With 6 bases removed from V and 5 bases from J, the gap between germline ends came to 13 bases. The CDR3 has 13 amino acids. Germline CDR1 is MNHEY and CDR2 is SMNVEV (reference sequence).

The CDR3 bases are TGTGCCAGCAGCCCCTCGGCCCGCTACAATGAGCAGTTCTTC. Amino acids: CASSPSARYNEQFF. The chain joins TRBV7-2 to TRBJ2-1; D not resolved. CDR1 and CDR2 from the germline V gene are SGHTA and FQGNSA. V lost 5 bases to trimming and J lost 3 bases, with 11 bases between them. The CDR3 extends over 14 amino acids.